This T cell receptor (beta chain) is from a study of blood T cell repertoires in COVID-19. In the study overall: Specimens from acute and convalescent COVID-19 originated in the United States, Italy and Spain. Nucleic acid was either cDNA or gDNA, and it came from T cells, B-cell-depleted T cells, or PBMCs.

V gave up 8 bases and J gave up 8 bases, with 31 bases separating them. The CDR3 sequence is 18 residues long. Germline-derived CDR1 and CDR2 are MGHRA and YSYEKL. Study processing details: Reference gene primer amplification gave estimated nucleated cell counts. Using immunoSEQ multiplex PCR, the repertoire was profiled, and TCRdb retains in-frame clones only, with some absent. V and J calls and clone size are copied from that table; D and trimming were computed from the DNA. This table has about 210,000 clones, roughly 90% appearing once. The V call is TRBV4-1, the J call TRBJ2-1; D possibly corresponds to TRBD1 (5 bases). Sequencing input: peripheral blood. The receptor's source is a woman between 35 and 50 years old with acute or convalescent COVID-19. CDR3 protein: CASEAGGAIQAPWDEQFF. For the CDR3, the DNA is TGCGCCAGCGAAGCTGGTGGGGCGATACAGGCCCCCTGGGATGAGCAGTTCTTC.